Detailed here is one TCR beta chain. The antigen is unknown. This specimen comes from a study of cytomegalovirus exposure and HLA in healthy donors. Study-level findings and limits: The classifier, whose performance was assessed in both the original and validation cohorts, reportedly diagnosed cytomegalovirus status with high specificity and sensitivity.

Profiling relied on immunoSEQ multiplex PCR, and the TCRdb table lists in-frame clones only, not all of them. Of some 130,000 clones listed, around 93% are singletons. The sample comprised PBMCs. This sequence originates from a man between 18 and 29 years old in good health and CMV-seropositive.

CDR3 sequence (DNA): TGCGCCAGCAGCTTCCAGCGGGAGCCCTACAATGAGCAGTTCTTC. Translation gives CASSFQREPYNEQFF. The V call is TRBV5-1, the J call TRBJ2-1, with 8 bases lining up with TRBD2. CDR1 is SGHRS, CDR2 YFSETQ, per germline. V shed 2 bases and J 2 bases; nucleotides not matched to a gene: 3. The CDR3 sequence is 15 residues long.